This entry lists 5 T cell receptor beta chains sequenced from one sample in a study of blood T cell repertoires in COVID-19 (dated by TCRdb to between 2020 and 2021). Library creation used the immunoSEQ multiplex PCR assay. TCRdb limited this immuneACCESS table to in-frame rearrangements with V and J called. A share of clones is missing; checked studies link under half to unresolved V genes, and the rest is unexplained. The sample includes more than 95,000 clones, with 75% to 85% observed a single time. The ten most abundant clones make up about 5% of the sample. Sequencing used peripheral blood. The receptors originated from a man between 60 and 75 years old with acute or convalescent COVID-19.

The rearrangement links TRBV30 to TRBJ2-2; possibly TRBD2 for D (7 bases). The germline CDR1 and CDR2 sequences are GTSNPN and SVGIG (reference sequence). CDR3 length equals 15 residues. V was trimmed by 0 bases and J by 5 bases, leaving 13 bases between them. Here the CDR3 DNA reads TGTGCCTGGAGTGTAGGAGGGGGGGGTACCGGGGAGCTGTTTTTT. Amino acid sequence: CAWSVGGGGTGELFF. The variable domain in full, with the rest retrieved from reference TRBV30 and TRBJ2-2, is SQTIHQWPATLVQPVGSPLSLECTVEGTSNPNLYWYRQAAGRGLQLLFYSVGIGQISSEVPQNLSASRPQDRQFILSSKKLLLSDSGFYLCAWSVGGGGTGELFFGEGSRLTVL.

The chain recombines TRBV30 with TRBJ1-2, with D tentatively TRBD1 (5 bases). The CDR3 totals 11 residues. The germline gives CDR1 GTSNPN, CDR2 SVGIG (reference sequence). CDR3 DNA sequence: TGTGCATCCACAGGATTTTATGGCTACACCTTC. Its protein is CASTGFYGYTF.

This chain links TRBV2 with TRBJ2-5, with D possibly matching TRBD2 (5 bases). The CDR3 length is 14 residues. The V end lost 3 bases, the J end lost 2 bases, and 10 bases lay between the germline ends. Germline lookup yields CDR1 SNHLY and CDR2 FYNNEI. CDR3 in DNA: TGTGCCAGCAGTGATAAGACTACACAAGAGACCCAGTACTTC. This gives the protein CASSDKTTQETQYF. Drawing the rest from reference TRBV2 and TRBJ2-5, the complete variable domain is EPEVTQTPSHQVTQMGQEVILRCVPISNHLYFYWYRQILGQKVEFLVSFYNNEISEKSEIFDDQFSVERPDGSNFTLKIRSTKLEDSAMYFCASSDKTTQETQYFGPGTRLLVL.

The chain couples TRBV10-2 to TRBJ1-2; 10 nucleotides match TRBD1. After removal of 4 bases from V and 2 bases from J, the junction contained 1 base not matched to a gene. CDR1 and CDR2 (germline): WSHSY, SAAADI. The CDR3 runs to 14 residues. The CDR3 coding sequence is TGCGCCAGCAGTGGGACAGGGGGGAACTATGGCTACACCTTC. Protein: CASSGTGGNYGYTF.

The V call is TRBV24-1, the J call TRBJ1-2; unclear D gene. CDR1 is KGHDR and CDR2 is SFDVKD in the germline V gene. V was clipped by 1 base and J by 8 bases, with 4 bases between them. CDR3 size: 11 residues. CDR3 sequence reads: CATSDFLGYTF. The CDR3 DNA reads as TGTGCCACCAGTGATTTTCTCGGCTACACCTTC.